These 3 T cell receptor beta chains share one sample of origin, sequenced in a study of blood T cell repertoires in COVID-19. Only in-frame clones appear in the TCRdb table, and some are missing; sequencing was by immunoSEQ multiplex PCR. The sample includes 300,000 to 450,000 clones, around 87% of them seen just once. The sequenced sample consisted of peripheral blood. These receptors were obtained from a woman aged 55-70 years with COVID-19, enrolled during active disease.

V gene TRBV3-1 (or the pseudogene TRBV3-2) combines with J gene TRBJ2-1; a possible D gene is TRBD2 (5 bases). The CDR3 is made up of 12 amino acids. Trimming removed 8 bases from V and 8 bases from J, with 13 bases in between. CDR1 is LGHDT, CDR2 YNNKEL, per germline (reference sequence). CDR3 sequence: CASHTTGDEQFF. CDR3 nucleotide sequence: TGTGCCAGCCATACCACCGGGGATGAGCAGTTCTTC.

This clone was seen once. The chain combines TRBV5-1 with TRBJ1-2; no reliable D call. V was clipped by 0 bases and J by 5 bases, with 8 bases between them. The length of the CDR3 is 13 residues. Germline V gives CDR1 SGHRS, CDR2 YFSETQ. The CDR3 loop is CASSLVTDYGYTF. CDR3 DNA sequence: TGCGCCAGCAGCTTGGTAACAGATTATGGCTACACCTTC.

In DNA form, the CDR3 reads TGTGCCAGCAGCTTGACTAGCTCGAACACCGGGGAGCTGTTTTTT. This encodes CASSLTSSNTGELFF. This chain links TRBV7-6 with TRBJ2-2, with 7 nucleotides matching TRBD2. The CDR3 extends over 15 amino acids. Losses at the gene ends were 3 bases for V and 0 bases for J; bases not matched to a gene: 1. Per the germline V gene, CDR1 is SGHVS and CDR2 is FNYEAQ.